The 5 T cell receptor beta chains below were found in one sample sequenced in a study of tumor-infiltrating lymphocytes in primary liver carcinoma. TCR beta cDNA was reverse-transcribed from roughly 520 ng of total RNA. The reaction used a constant-region primer and ProtoScript II reverse transcriptase. Slightly modified ARM-PCR served as the procedure for the TCR beta libraries. These libraries came from three rounds of nested multiplex PCR. A C-beta reverse primer and TRBV1-TRBV30 forward primers served in each of the first two PCR rounds, at ten to eleven cycles apiece. Via MiXCR, TCRdb re-called the multiplex PCR reads, giving one row per CDR3 protein. This sample carries approximately 330,000 distinct CDR3 sequences, around 60% of them seen once, and the ten largest clones take about 6.3%. Blood RNA originated from unsorted whole blood, with germline DNA additionally extracted. Material for sequencing was peripheral blood. These receptors were taken from a man in his forties or fifties with primary liver carcinoma and hepatitis B virus infection.

The table lists this clonotype with many counts. The V call is TRBV4-1, the J call TRBJ2-3; TRBD1 matches at 12 bases. Germline V CDR1 and CDR2: MGHRA, YSYEKL. The CDR3 loop spans 17 amino acids. The trim removed 1 base at V and 2 bases at J, leaving 4 bases unmatched. In DNA, the CDR3 is TGCGCCAGCAGCCAAGCCGGGACAGGGGGCGTCACAGATACGCAGTATTTT. This encodes CASSQAGTGGVTDTQYF.

On this clonotype itself: Since a much larger clone is just one base distant, this may be a read error. The CDR3 bases are TGCGCCAGCAGCCAAGATCAGGCGGGGACTGAAGCTGTCTTT. This gives the protein CASSQDQAGTEAVF. The V call is TRBV4-1, the J call TRBJ1-1, with D maybe TRBD1 (5 bases). The CDR3 length is 14 residues. CDR1 and CDR2 (germline): MGHRA, YSYEKL.

With regard to this clonotype: A much more abundant neighbour one base away suggests this may be a read error. The genes are TRBV6-5 and TRBJ2-2, with D uncertain. V lost 5 bases to trimming and J lost 6 bases, with 16 bases between them. The CDR3 extends over 15 amino acids. Germline V gives CDR1 MNHEY, CDR2 SVGAGI. The CDR3 spells CASSKTAGLPGELFF. The CDR3 nucleotides read TGTGCCAGCAGTAAGACTGCCGGCCTTCCCGGGGAGCTGTTTTTT.

The V and J genes are TRBV11-2 and TRBJ2-3; possibly TRBD1 for D (5 bases). The CDR3 is made up of 15 amino acids. Germline values: CDR1 SGHAT, CDR2 FQNNGV. CDR3 bases: TGTGCTAACACGCGACAGCGTCCTAGCACAGATACGCAGTATTTT. Translation gives CANTRQRPSTDTQYF.

Regarding this clonotype: A single base separates this from a much larger clone, so it may be a read error. The chain couples TRBV10-3 to TRBJ2-7; 8 bases line up with TRBD2. Germline trimming cut 3 bases from V and 6 bases from J; bases unmatched to any gene: 7. This CDR3 spans 14 amino acids. Germline V gene sequence: CDR1 ENHRY, CDR2 SYGVKD. CDR3 nucleotide sequence: TGTGCCATCAGTGAAAAGCGGGAGAAGGTCGAGCAGTACTTC. This gives the protein CAISEKREKVEQYF.